This T cell receptor (beta chain) was sequenced for a study of blood T cell repertoires in COVID-19. For the study at large: The study drew acute and convalescent COVID-19 samples from the United States, Italy and Spain. The cDNA or gDNA used as material had been derived from T cells, B-cell-depleted T cells, or PBMCs.

In the original workflow: Estimates of nucleated cell counts were drawn from the amplification of reference gene primers. Libraries were prepared by immunoSEQ multiplex PCR; TCRdb keeps only in-frame clonotypes and omits some of them. The V and J calls and clone size were taken over from that table, and D and trimming were inferred from the DNA. The sample has fewer than 200,000 clones, approximately 90% seen once. CDR1 is SGHNT, CDR2 YENEEA, per germline. V was pared by 8 bases and J by 3 bases, with 1 base of the junction left unmatched. The CDR3 totals 12 residues. The chain has TRBV11-3 and TRBJ2-5; 9 bases are shared with TRBD1. The specimen sequenced was peripheral blood. This sequence originates from a man aged 40-49 years with active or convalescent COVID-19. The CDR3 DNA follows: TGTGCCAGCCGACAGGGGGAAGAGACCCAGTACTTC. As protein: CASRQGEETQYF. The complete variable domain, with remaining parts taken from reference TRBV11-3 and TRBJ2-5, reads EAGVVQSPRYKIIEKKQPVAFWCNPISGHNTLYWYLQNLGQGPELLIRYENEEAVDDSQLPKDRFSAERLKGVDSTLKIQPAELGDSAVYLCASRQGEETQYFGPGTRLLVL.